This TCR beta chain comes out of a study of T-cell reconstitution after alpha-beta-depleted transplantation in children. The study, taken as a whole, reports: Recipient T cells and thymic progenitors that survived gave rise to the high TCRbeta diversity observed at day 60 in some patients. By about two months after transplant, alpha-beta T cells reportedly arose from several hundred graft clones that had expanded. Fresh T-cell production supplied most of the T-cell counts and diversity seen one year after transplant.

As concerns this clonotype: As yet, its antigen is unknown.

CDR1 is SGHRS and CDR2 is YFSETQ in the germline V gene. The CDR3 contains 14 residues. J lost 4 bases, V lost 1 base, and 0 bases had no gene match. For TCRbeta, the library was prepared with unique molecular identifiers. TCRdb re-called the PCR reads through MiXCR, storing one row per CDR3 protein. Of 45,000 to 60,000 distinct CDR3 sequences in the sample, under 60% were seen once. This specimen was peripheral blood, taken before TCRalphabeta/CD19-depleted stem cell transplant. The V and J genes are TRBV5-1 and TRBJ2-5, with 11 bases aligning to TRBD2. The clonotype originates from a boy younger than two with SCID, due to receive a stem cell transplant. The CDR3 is CASSLTSGGETQYF. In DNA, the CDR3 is TGCGCCAGCAGCTTGACTAGCGGGGGAGAGACCCAGTACTTC.